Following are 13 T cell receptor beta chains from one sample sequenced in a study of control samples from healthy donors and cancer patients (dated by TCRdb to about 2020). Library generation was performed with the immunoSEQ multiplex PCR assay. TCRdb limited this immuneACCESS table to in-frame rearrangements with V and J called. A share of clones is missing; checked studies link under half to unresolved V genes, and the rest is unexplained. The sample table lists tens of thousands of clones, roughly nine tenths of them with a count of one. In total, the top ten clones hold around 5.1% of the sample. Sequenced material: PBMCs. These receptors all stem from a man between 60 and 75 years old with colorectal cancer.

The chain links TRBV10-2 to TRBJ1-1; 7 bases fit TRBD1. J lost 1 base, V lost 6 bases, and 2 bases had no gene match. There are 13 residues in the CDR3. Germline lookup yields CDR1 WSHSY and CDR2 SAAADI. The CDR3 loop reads CASRRDRNTEAFF. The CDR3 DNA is TGCGCCAGCAGACGGGACAGGAACACTGAAGCTTTCTTT.

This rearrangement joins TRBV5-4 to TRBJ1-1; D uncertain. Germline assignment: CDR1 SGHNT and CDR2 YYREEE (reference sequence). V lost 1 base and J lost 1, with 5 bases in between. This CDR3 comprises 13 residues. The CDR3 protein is CASSLSTNTEAFF. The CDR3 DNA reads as TGTGCCAGCAGCTTGTCCACGAACACTGAAGCTTTCTTT.

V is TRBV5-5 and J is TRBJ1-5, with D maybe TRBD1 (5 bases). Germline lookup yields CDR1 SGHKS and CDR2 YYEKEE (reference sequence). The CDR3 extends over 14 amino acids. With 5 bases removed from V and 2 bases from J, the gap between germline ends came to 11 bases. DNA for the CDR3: TGTGCCAGCAGTCAGGGAAGGGGCAATCAGCCCCAGCATTTT. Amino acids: CASSQGRGNQPQHF.

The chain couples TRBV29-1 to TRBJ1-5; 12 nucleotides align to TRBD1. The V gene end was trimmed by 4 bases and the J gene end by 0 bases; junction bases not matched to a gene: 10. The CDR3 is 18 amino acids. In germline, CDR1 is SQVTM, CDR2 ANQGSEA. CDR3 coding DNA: TGCAGCGTTGTTTGGGACAGGGGGCAAATATATAGCAATCAGCCCCAGCATTTT. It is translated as CSVVWDRGQIYSNQPQHF.

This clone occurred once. The CDR3, as DNA: TGTGCCAGTGGGACTCACGGGGGGGAGACCCAGTACTTC. Protein sequence: CASGTHGGETQYF. The V and J genes are TRBV19 and TRBJ2-5; 7 nucleotides align to TRBD2. The trim removed 8 bases at V and 5 bases at J, leaving 8 bases unmatched. Germline CDR1 reads LNHDA; CDR2 reads SQIVND (reference sequence). The CDR3 length is 13 residues.

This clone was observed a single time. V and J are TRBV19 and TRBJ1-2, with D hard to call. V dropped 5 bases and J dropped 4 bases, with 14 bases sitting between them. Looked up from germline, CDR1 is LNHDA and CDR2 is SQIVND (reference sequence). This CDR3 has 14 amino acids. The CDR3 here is CASSLTSQTYGYTF. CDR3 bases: TGTGCCAGTAGTCTGACTAGCCAGACCTATGGCTACACCTTC.

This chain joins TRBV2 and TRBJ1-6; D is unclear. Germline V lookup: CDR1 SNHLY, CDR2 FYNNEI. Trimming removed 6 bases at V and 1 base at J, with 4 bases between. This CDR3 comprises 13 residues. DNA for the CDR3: TGTGCCAGCAGGGTTTCCTATAATTCACCCCTCCACTTT. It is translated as CASRVSYNSPLHF.

Written as DNA, the CDR3 is TGTGCCAGCAGCCCCGGATTGATCGGGCAGTATTTT. It encodes CASSPGLIGQYF. This sequence joins TRBV13 and TRBJ2-3; D unresolved. Germline values: CDR1 PRHDT, CDR2 FYEKMQ (reference sequence). The CDR3 extends over 12 amino acids. The V end was cut by 5 bases, the J end by 11 bases, with 14 bases between.

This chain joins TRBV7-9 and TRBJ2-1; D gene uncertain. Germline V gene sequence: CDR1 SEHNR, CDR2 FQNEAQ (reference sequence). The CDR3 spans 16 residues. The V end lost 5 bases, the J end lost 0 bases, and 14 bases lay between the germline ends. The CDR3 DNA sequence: TGTGCCAGCAGCCAAGGGTATGGCAGCTCCTACAATGAGCAGTTCTTC. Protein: CASSQGYGSSYNEQFF.

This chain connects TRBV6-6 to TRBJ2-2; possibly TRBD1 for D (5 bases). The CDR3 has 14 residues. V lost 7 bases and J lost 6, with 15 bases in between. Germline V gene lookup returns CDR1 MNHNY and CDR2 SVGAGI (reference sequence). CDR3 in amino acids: CASNWGAFAGELFF. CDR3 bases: TGTGCCAGCAATTGGGGCGCGTTTGCCGGGGAGCTGTTTTTT.

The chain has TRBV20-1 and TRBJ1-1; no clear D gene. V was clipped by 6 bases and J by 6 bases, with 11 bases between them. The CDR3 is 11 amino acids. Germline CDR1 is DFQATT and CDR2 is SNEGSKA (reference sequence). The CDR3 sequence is CSARRAAEAFF. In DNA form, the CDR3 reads TGCAGTGCCCGGAGGGCCGCTGAAGCTTTCTTT.

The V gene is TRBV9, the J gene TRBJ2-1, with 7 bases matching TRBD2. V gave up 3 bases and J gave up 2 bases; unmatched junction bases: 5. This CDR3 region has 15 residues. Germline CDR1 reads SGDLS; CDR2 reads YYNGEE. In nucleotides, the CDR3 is TGTGCCAGCAGCGCCACCGGGACTACCTACAATGAGCAGTTCTTC. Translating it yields CASSATGTTYNEQFF.

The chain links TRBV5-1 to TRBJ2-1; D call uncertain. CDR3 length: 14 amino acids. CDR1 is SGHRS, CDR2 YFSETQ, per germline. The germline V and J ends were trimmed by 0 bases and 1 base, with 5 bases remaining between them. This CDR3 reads CASSLVESYNEQFF. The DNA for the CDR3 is TGCGCCAGCAGCTTGGTGGAGTCCTACAATGAGCAGTTCTTC. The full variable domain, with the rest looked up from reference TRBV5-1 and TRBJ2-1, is KAGVTQTPRYLIKTRGQQVTLSCSPISGHRSVSWYQQTPGQGLQFLFEYFSETQRNKGNFPGRFSGRQFSNSRSEMNVSTLELGDSALYLCASSLVESYNEQFFGPGTRLTVL.